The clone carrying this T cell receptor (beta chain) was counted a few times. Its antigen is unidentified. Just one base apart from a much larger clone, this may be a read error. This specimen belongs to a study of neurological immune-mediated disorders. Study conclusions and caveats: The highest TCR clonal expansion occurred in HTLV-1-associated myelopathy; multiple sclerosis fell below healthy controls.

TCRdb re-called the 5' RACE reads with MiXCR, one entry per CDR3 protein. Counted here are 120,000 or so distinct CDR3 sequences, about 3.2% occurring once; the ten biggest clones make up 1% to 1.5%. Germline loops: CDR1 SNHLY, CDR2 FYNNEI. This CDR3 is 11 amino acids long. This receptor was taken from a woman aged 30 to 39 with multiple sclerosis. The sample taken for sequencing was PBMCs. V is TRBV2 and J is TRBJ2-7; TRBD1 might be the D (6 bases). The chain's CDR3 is CDSLTGYEQYF. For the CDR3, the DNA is TGTGACAGCCTGACAGGCTACGAGCAGTACTTC.